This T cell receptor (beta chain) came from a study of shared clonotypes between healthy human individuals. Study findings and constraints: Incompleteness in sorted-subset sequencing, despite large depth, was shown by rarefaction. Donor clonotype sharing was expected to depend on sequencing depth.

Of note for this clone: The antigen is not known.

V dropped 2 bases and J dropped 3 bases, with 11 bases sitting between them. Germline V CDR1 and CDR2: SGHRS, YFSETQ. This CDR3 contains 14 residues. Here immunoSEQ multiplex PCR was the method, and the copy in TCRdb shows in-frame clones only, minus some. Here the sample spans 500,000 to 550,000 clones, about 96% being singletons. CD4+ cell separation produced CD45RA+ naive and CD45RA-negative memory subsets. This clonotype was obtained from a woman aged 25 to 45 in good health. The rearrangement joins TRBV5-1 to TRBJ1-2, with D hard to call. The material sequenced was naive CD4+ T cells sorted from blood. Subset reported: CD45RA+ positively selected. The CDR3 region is CASSLEGADYGYTF. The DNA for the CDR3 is TGCGCCAGCAGCTTAGAGGGTGCGGACTATGGCTACACCTTC.